Following are 6 T cell receptor beta chains from one sample sequenced in a study of siplizumab effects on memory and regulatory T cells. Clones were sequenced by immunoSEQ multiplex PCR, and TCRdb holds only the in-frame ones, with some missing. The table records about 94,000 clones, about 93% of them present only once. Sequenced input: non-Treg CD4+ T cells sorted from blood. Every receptor here comes from a human donor in good health.

This clone was counted between two and nine times. This sequence joins TRBV14 and TRBJ1-1; D gene uncertain. In germline, CDR1 is SGHDN, CDR2 FVKESK. The CDR3 consists of 13 residues. V lost 1 base and J 4 bases, leaving 7 bases between the germline ends. The CDR3 loop reads CASSQAAVTEAFF. Written as DNA, the CDR3 is TGTGCCAGCAGCCAAGCAGCTGTCACTGAAGCTTTCTTT.

The rearrangement links TRBV13 to TRBJ2-7, with 12 bases lining up with TRBD2. Germline CDR1 and CDR2: PRHDT and FYEKMQ (reference sequence). The CDR3 runs to 15 residues. V trimming: 4 bases; J trimming: 4 bases; junction bases outside the gene matches: 5. The CDR3 loop reads CASSSRTSGAYEQYF. CDR3 coding DNA: TGTGCCAGCAGCTCAAGGACTAGCGGGGCATACGAGCAGTACTTC.

The chain links TRBV4-1 to TRBJ2-7; 15 bases line up with TRBD2. Germline CDR1 and CDR2: MGHRA and YSYEKL. V dropped 2 bases and J dropped 1; count of bases not matched to a gene: 6. CDR3 length equals 18 residues. The CDR3 here is CASSQPGLAGGSSYEQYF. The CDR3 nucleotides read TGCGCCAGCAGCCAACCAGGACTAGCGGGAGGGAGTTCCTACGAGCAGTACTTC.

DNA of the CDR3: TGTGCCAGCAGCCCCCAGGGAGGGGGTGGCACTGAAGCTTTCTTT. Translation gives CASSPQGGGGTEAFF. The chain combines TRBV9 with TRBJ1-1, with D perhaps TRBD1 (6 bases). There are 15 residues in the CDR3. Germline V gene sequence: CDR1 SGDLS, CDR2 YYNGEE. The V end lost 4 bases, the J end lost 4 bases, and 17 bases lay between the germline ends.

The V gene is TRBV5-6, the J gene TRBJ1-2, with a possible D match to TRBD1 (6 bases). Germline CDR1 and CDR2: SGHDT and YYEEEE. Trimming stripped 4 bases from V and 8 bases from J, with 21 bases between. This CDR3 has 15 amino acids. CDR3 DNA: TGTGCCAGCAGCGGTACTCTTACAGGGTTAGGCGGCTACACCTTC. It encodes CASSGTLTGLGGYTF.

The gene calls are TRBV11-2 and TRBJ1-2; D gene unclear. Per the germline V gene, CDR1 is SGHAT and CDR2 is FQNNGV. The CDR3 is 14 amino acids. V was trimmed by 1 base and J by 7 bases, leaving 13 bases between them. The CDR3 DNA reads TGTGCCAGCAGCTTAGTAGTCCGGACGGCTGGCTACACCTTC. This encodes CASSLVVRTAGYTF.